These 32 T cell receptor beta chains came from one sample sequenced in a study of OX40 agonist ivuxolimab in advanced cancers. The protocol was immunoSEQ multiplex PCR, while the TCRdb copy is restricted to in-frame clones and leaves out a portion. The repertoire has some 98,000 clones, roughly 83% of them found once; the top ten carry roughly 1.5%. The source material was CD4+ or CD8+ T cells sorted from blood, sampled in a trial of the OX40 agonist ivuxolimab. These receptors were collected from an adult with an advanced solid tumor such as melanoma, head and neck, liver or kidney cancer.

The CDR3 loop is CASSSQETQYF. The CDR3 DNA is TGTGCCAGCAGCTCTCAGGAGACCCAGTACTTC. The chain recombines TRBV5-4 with TRBJ2-5; D is uncertain. Looked up from germline, CDR1 is SGHNT and CDR2 is YYREEE (reference sequence). The CDR3 length is 11 residues. V was pared by 3 bases and J by 5 bases, with 5 bases between.

The chain combines TRBV4-3 with TRBJ2-7; the match to TRBD2 covers 14 bases. The CDR3 extends over 16 amino acids. V lost 1 base and J lost 5; bases outside the gene matches: 4. Germline values: CDR1 LGHNA, CDR2 YSLEER. In nucleotides, the CDR3 is TGCGCCAGCAGCCAAGGGACTAGCGGGAGGTGGAACGAGCAGTACTTC. Translated, it gives CASSQGTSGRWNEQYF.

The chain links TRBV19 to TRBJ2-1; 7 bases line up with TRBD2. Germline V gene data show CDR1 as LNHDA and CDR2 as SQIVND (reference sequence). The CDR3 has 16 residues. J lost 6 bases, V lost 0 bases, and 8 bases had no gene match. As DNA, the CDR3 is TGTGCCAGTAGTATAGATGAAGCGGGAAGCCTCAATGAGCAGTTCTTC. Translation: CASSIDEAGSLNEQFF.

The chain couples TRBV18 to TRBJ2-7; TRBD2 agrees at 8 bases. Germline V gives CDR1 KGHSH, CDR2 LQKENI. The CDR3 contains 14 residues. V was clipped by 3 bases and J by 2 bases; unmatched bases: 3. CDR3 protein: CASSPGGGTYEQYF. As DNA, the CDR3 is TGTGCCAGCTCACCCGGGGGGGGAACCTACGAGCAGTACTTC.

The genes are TRBV15 and TRBJ2-6; unclear D gene. The CDR3 runs 16 residues. V lost 0 bases and J lost 0, with 6 bases in between. Germline V gene lookup returns CDR1 LNHNV and CDR2 YYDKDF (reference sequence). The CDR3 reads CATSRDQASGANVLTF. CDR3 DNA: TGTGCCACCAGCAGAGATCAGGCCTCTGGGGCCAACGTCCTGACTTTC. Based on the CDR3 plus reference TRBV15 and TRBJ2-6, the full variable domain is DAMVIQNPRYQVTQFGKPVTLSCSQTLNHNVMYWYQQKSSQAPKLLFHYYDKDFNNEADTPDNFQSRRPNTSFCFLDIRSPGLGDTAMYLCATSRDQASGANVLTFGAGSRLTVL.

This chain joins TRBV5-4 and TRBJ2-5; 11 nucleotides match TRBD1. V was clipped by 0 bases and J by 1 base; unmatched bases: 11. Germline V CDR1 and CDR2: SGHNT, YYREEE (reference sequence). The CDR3 is 19 residues long. The CDR3 DNA reads as TGTGCCAGCAGCTTGGTTCCTTGGACAGGGGGCCTATTCCAAGAGACCCAGTACTTC. Its translation: CASSLVPWTGGLFQETQYF.

This clone was counted a single time. This chain joins TRBV2 and TRBJ2-3; TRBD1 is a possible D gene (5 bases). The CDR3 has 18 residues. The ends were cut back, 1 base at V and 2 bases at J, with 19 bases in the middle. Germline lookup yields CDR1 SNHLY and CDR2 FYNNEI. The CDR3 protein is CASSEEGHRWGHTDTQYF. The CDR3, as DNA: TGTGCCAGCAGTGAAGAGGGGCACCGGTGGGGTCACACAGATACGCAGTATTTT.

The gene calls are TRBV6-1 and TRBJ1-2; D is possibly TRBD1 (5 bases). Germline V CDR1 and CDR2: MNHNS, SASEGT. V lost 4 bases, J lost 5 bases, and 14 bases lay in between. The CDR3 covers 14 residues. The CDR3 protein is CASSGSGSSYGYTF. As DNA, the CDR3 is TGTGCCAGCAGTGGGTCAGGGAGTTCTTATGGCTACACCTTC.

V gene TRBV5-6 combines with J gene TRBJ2-5; 9 nucleotides align to TRBD1. V gave up 4 bases and J gave up 3 bases; unmatched junction bases: 1. The CDR3 is 13 amino acids. The germline CDR1 and CDR2 sequences are SGHDT and YYEEEE. The CDR3 nucleotides are TGTGCCAGCAGCCGGACAGGGGAAGAGACCCAGTACTTC. Translating gives CASSRTGEETQYF.

This chain links TRBV29-1 with TRBJ2-3; the D is unclear. The CDR3 extends over 15 amino acids. Trimming took 5 bases from V and 3 from J, leaving 18 bases between them. CDR1 is SQVTM and CDR2 is ANQGSEA in the germline V gene. DNA for the CDR3: TGCAGCGTTAGGATGAGCGCGGTGAGAACAGATACGCAGTATTTT. The encoded protein is CSVRMSAVRTDTQYF.

The CDR3 is CASSLAAFNSPLHF. The CDR3 bases are TGTGCCAGCAGCTTAGCGGCCTTCAATTCACCCCTCCACTTT. V gene TRBV7-9 combines with J gene TRBJ1-6; D is ambiguous. The V and J ends lost 0 bases and 7 bases respectively, with 7 bases between them. Germline CDR1 is SEHNR and CDR2 is FQNEAQ (reference sequence). The CDR3 length is 14 residues. The variable domain in full, with the rest retrieved from reference TRBV7-9 and TRBJ1-6, is DTGVSQNPRHKITKRGQNVTFRCDPISEHNRLYWYRQTLGQGPEFLTYFQNEAQLEKSRLLSDRFSAERPKGSFSTLEIQRTEQGDSAMYLCASSLAAFNSPLHFGNGTRLTVT.

The sample holds many counts of this clone. This sequence joins TRBV7-7 and TRBJ1-3, with D possibly TRBD1 on 5 matching bases. This CDR3 comprises 13 residues. The germline V gene encodes CDR1 SSHAT and CDR2 FNYEAQ (reference sequence). Trimming took 4 bases from V and 6 from J, leaving 10 bases between them. The CDR3 region is CASSSGAENTIYF. The CDR3 DNA follows: TGTGCCAGCAGCTCCGGGGCGGAAAACACCATATATTTT.

This chain joins TRBV28 and TRBJ2-3; D ambiguous. CDR1 is MDHEN, CDR2 SYDVKM, per germline. V gave up 2 bases and J gave up 1 base, with 10 bases separating them. The CDR3 is 15 residues long. The CDR3 here is CASSLVSHGTDTQYF. The CDR3 coding sequence is TGTGCCAGCAGTTTAGTTTCACACGGCACAGATACGCAGTATTTT.

This clone was detected a few times. The chain uses TRBV12-5 and TRBJ1-5; D is undetermined. Germline V gene lookup returns CDR1 LGHNT and CDR2 FRNRAP. Trimming left V 0 bases short and J 2 bases short, with 8 bases between. The CDR3 loop spans 15 amino acids. The CDR3 DNA sequence: TGTGCTAGTGGTTTGGTACAACAGTGCAATCAGCCCCAGCATTTT. It yields the protein CASGLVQQCNQPQHF.

In its sample, this clone was seen a few times. This chain uses TRBV19 with TRBJ1-1; no firm D call. Per the germline V gene, CDR1 is LNHDA and CDR2 is SQIVND (reference sequence). V shed 5 bases and J shed 0 bases, with 10 bases lying between them. This CDR3 spans 14 amino acids. CDR3 sequence: CASSVGRVNTEAFF. CDR3 nucleotides: TGTGCCAGTAGTGTGGGGAGGGTGAACACTGAAGCTTTCTTT.

The rearrangement joins TRBV30 to TRBJ2-7; possibly TRBD2 for D (7 bases). The V gene lost 1 base and the J gene lost 6 bases, with 25 bases spanning the gap. In germline, CDR1 is GTSNPN, CDR2 SVGIG (reference sequence). This CDR3 region has 17 residues. The CDR3 region has the DNA TGTGCCTGGAGTGGACCCTTGGGGGGGGCGACCCCCAGCGAGCAGTACTTC. Translating it yields CAWSGPLGGATPSEQYF.

The V gene is TRBV5-1, the J gene TRBJ2-7; D remains unclear. This CDR3 has 15 residues. V was pared by 3 bases and J by 5 bases, with 18 bases between. The germline V gene encodes CDR1 SGHRS and CDR2 YFSETQ. The CDR3 region is CASSSQTEAADEQYF. The CDR3 region has the DNA TGCGCCAGCAGCTCACAAACAGAGGCCGCTGACGAGCAGTACTTC.

The chain combines TRBV18 with TRBJ1-3, with D perhaps TRBD1 (5 bases). Per the germline V gene, CDR1 is KGHSH and CDR2 is LQKENI. The CDR3 totals 14 residues. V was clipped by 3 bases and J by 0 bases, with 6 bases between them. The CDR3 bases are TGTGCCAGCTCACCGGACACCTCTGGAAACACCATATATTTT. Its translation is CASSPDTSGNTIYF. Combining the CDR3 with reference TRBV18 and TRBJ1-3 gives the whole variable domain NAGVMQNPRHLVRRRGQEARLRCSPMKGHSHVYWYRQLPEEGLKFMVYLQKENIIDESGMPKERFSAEFPKEGPSILRIQQVVRGDSAAYFCASSPDTSGNTIYFGEGSWLTVV.

V and J are TRBV19 and TRBJ1-4; TRBD1 is a possible D gene (6 bases). The V end lost 10 bases, the J end lost 8 bases, and 23 bases lay between the germline ends. This CDR3 has 15 residues. CDR1 and CDR2 from the germline V gene are LNHDA and SQIVND (reference sequence). The CDR3 DNA is TGTGCCACCGCGGACCAGGGGCTCATAGAGGAAAAACTGTTTTTT. Amino acid sequence: CATADQGLIEEKLFF.

The chain is built from TRBV7-7 and TRBJ2-7; the D gene could be TRBD1 or TRBD2 (5 bases each). With 5 bases removed from V and 1 base from J, the gap between germline ends came to 9 bases. CDR1 SSHAT and CDR2 FNYEAQ come from the germline V gene (reference sequence). CDR3 size: 13 residues. The CDR3 sequence: CASSLGASYEQYF. For the CDR3, the DNA is TGTGCCAGCAGCCTCGGGGCATCCTACGAGCAGTACTTC.

The gene calls are TRBV4-2 and TRBJ2-7, with 8 bases identical to TRBD2. V dropped 4 bases and J dropped 4; count of bases not matched to a gene: 9. Germline loops: CDR1 LGHNA, CDR2 YNFKEQ. This CDR3 has 15 residues. Here the CDR3 reads CASSRELAVRYEQYF. The CDR3 DNA sequence: TGTGCCAGCAGCCGGGAACTAGCGGTTCGTTACGAGCAGTACTTC.

The rearrangement uses TRBV21-1 and TRBJ1-3; TRBD1, the D gene given by the table, was not confirmed from the DNA. TRBV21-1 is a pseudogene. The CDR3 sequence is 17 residues long. In DNA form, the CDR3 reads TGTGCCAGCAGCTCCCCCGGGCCGACAGGGGTCGGAAACACCATATATTTT. Residues: CASSSPGPTGVGNTIYF.

The chain combines TRBV19 with TRBJ2-2, with no clear D. V was trimmed by 7 bases and J by 9 bases, leaving 18 bases between them. This CDR3 region has 14 residues. Germline V lookup: CDR1 LNHDA, CDR2 SQIVND (reference sequence). Here the CDR3 DNA reads TGTGCCAGTAAGGAATTGACCGTGGGCCGGGAGCTGTTTTTT. Protein: CASKELTVGRELFF.

J is TRBJ2-1 and V is TRBV6-5, with 9 positions matching TRBD2. V lost 5 bases, J lost 8 bases, and 7 bases stayed unmatched. CDR1 is MNHEY and CDR2 is SVGAGI in the germline V gene. This CDR3 is built from 14 residues. CDR3 sequence (DNA): TGTGCCAGCAGTCCGAATAGCGGGGGTGATGAGCAGTTCTTC. Encoded protein: CASSPNSGGDEQFF.

This chain joins TRBV9 and TRBJ2-1; 10 bases agree with TRBD2. This CDR3 is built from 16 residues. Germline V gives CDR1 SGDLS, CDR2 YYNGEE. Trimming cost V 3 bases and J 2 bases; bases outside gene matches: 5. CDR3 bases: TGTGCCAGCAGCGCACAAAGCGGGGGGGCCTACAATGAGCAGTTCTTC. This translates into CASSAQSGGAYNEQFF.

The chain employs TRBV18 and TRBJ1-1; possibly TRBD1 for D (5 bases). The CDR3 contains 18 residues. V was clipped by 1 base and J by 0 bases, with 18 bases between them. The V gene's germline CDR1 is KGHSH and CDR2 LQKENI. The CDR3 DNA sequence: TGTGCCAGCTCACCACAGGGATTTGGGGGAAACATGAACACTGAAGCTTTCTTT. Translating it yields CASSPQGFGGNMNTEAFF.

The chain joins TRBV2 to TRBJ2-1; a possible D gene is TRBD2 (5 bases). Germline V gene data show CDR1 as SNHLY and CDR2 as FYNNEI. V lost 6 bases, J lost 9 bases, and 15 bases lay in between. The CDR3 has 13 residues. In DNA, the CDR3 is TGTGCCAGCAGAGATACTAGTTCGGGTGAGCAGTTCTTC. Translating it yields CASRDTSSGEQFF.

The V and J genes are TRBV6-5 and TRBJ2-5; D might be TRBD2 (6 bases). Germline V gene sequence: CDR1 MNHEY, CDR2 SVGAGI. Trimming stripped 7 bases from V and 4 bases from J, with 16 bases between. The CDR3 runs to 14 residues. The CDR3 sequence is CASTGEVRTETQYF. In nucleotides, the CDR3 is TGTGCCAGCACCGGGGAGGTCCGGACAGAGACCCAGTACTTC.

The rearrangement uses TRBV28 and TRBJ2-7; 7 bases agree with TRBD1. The CDR3 contains 14 residues. Looked up from germline, CDR1 is MDHEN and CDR2 is SYDVKM. Germline trimming cut 8 bases from V and 2 bases from J; bases unmatched to any gene: 9. The CDR3 coding sequence is TGTGCCAGCCTAACAACAGGGGCTCCCTACGAGCAGTACTTC. Protein sequence: CASLTTGAPYEQYF.

The rearrangement links TRBV28 to TRBJ1-2; possibly TRBD1 for D (5 bases). Per the germline V gene, CDR1 is MDHEN and CDR2 is SYDVKM. The CDR3 runs to 15 residues. V lost 5 bases to trimming and J lost 7 bases, with 20 bases between them. Written as DNA, the CDR3 is TGTGCCAGCAGTGTATCAGGGCCGGCGCTGGGTGGCTACACCTTC. This encodes CASSVSGPALGGYTF.

The gene calls are TRBV11-2 and TRBJ2-3; perhaps D is TRBD1 or TRBD2 (5 bases each). CDR1 and CDR2 (germline): SGHAT, FQNNGV. Trimming cost V 0 bases and J 0 bases, with 10 bases left between them. The CDR3 spans 16 residues. CDR3 loop: CASSLDRGGSTDTQYF. The CDR3 DNA follows: TGTGCCAGCAGCTTAGATCGTGGGGGTAGCACAGATACGCAGTATTTT.

The genes are TRBV5-6 and TRBJ1-2; D is ambiguous. Germline V lookup: CDR1 SGHDT, CDR2 YYEEEE. V gave up 5 bases and J gave up 7 bases, with 15 bases separating them. CDR3 length equals 13 residues. CDR3: CASSLGGFRGYTF. The CDR3 DNA sequence: TGTGCCAGCAGTCTAGGAGGGTTCCGTGGCTACACCTTC.